These 7 T cell receptor beta chains originate from one sample sequenced in a study of cytomegalovirus exposure and HLA in healthy donors. Researchers ran the PCR with 60 Vbeta and 13 Jbeta primers. The method was immunoSEQ multiplex PCR; TCRdb's version includes in-frame clones alone and lacks a portion of them. The sample yields 130,000 to 150,000 clones, over 60% seen once. Input material: PBMCs. The origin of the receptors is a man aged 35-49 years in good health and CMV-seropositive.

About this clone itself: Germline is not matched at one junction end, which may reflect a read error. CDR3 sequence (DNA): TGTGCCAGCAGCTTAGAGTGGTACACAGAAGCTTTCTTT. Translating gives CASSLEWYTEAFF. V and J are TRBV7-2 and TRBJ1-1; the D is unclear. The CDR3 has 13 residues. The germline V gene has CDR1 SGHTA and CDR2 FQGNSA.

V usage is TRBV28 and J usage is TRBJ1-2; D gene uncertain. Looked up from germline, CDR1 is MDHEN and CDR2 is SYDVKM. The CDR3 has 14 amino acids. V gave up 3 bases and J gave up 0 bases, with 8 bases separating them. CDR3 nucleotide sequence: TGTGCCAGCAGTTTGTCCACATCTAACTATGGCTACACCTTC. Protein product: CASSLSTSNYGYTF.

The chain has TRBV6-1 and TRBJ2-7, with TRBD1 matching 8 bases. CDR3 length: 14 amino acids. The germline V gene encodes CDR1 MNHNS and CDR2 SASEGT. V was clipped by 6 bases and J by 3 bases; unmatched bases: 7. The CDR3 bases are TGTGCCAGCAGAGAGGGACAGGCAAACTACGAGCAGTACTTC. This encodes CASREGQANYEQYF.

The chain has TRBV6-5 and TRBJ2-3; 7 nucleotides match TRBD2. The CDR3 sequence is 16 residues long. Germline values: CDR1 MNHEY, CDR2 SVGAGI. Trimming removed 0 bases from V and 3 bases from J; junction bases left unmatched: 6. CDR3 in DNA: TGTGCCAGCAGTTACTCGGGGGGAGGGAGGACAGATACGCAGTATTTT. Its protein product is CASSYSGGGRTDTQYF.

The CDR3 DNA follows: TGTGCCAGCAGCTTAGTTGCGTCAATATACACAGATACGCAGTATTTT. It codes for CASSLVASIYTDTQYF. The chain combines TRBV11-2 with TRBJ2-3, with unresolved D. The CDR3 runs to 16 residues. CDR1 is SGHAT and CDR2 is FQNNGV in the germline V gene. Trimming removed 1 base at V and 2 bases at J, with 13 bases between.

In its sample, this clone was seen once. The rearrangement joins TRBV27 to TRBJ2-5, with 9 nucleotides matching TRBD1. Matching the DNA end better, TRBJ2-7 makes the J call doubtful. The CDR3 is 13 amino acids. The germline V gene has CDR1 MNHEY and CDR2 SMNVEV (reference sequence). CDR3 residues: CASSTRDRVEQYF. The CDR3 nucleotides are TGTGCCAGCAGTACCCGGGACAGGGTCGAGCAGTACTTC.

This chain links TRBV19 with TRBJ2-5; D might be TRBD1 (6 bases). The DNA end is a closer match to TRBJ2-7, so the J assignment may be wrong. Germline CDR1 is LNHDA and CDR2 is SQIVND (reference sequence). The CDR3 totals 15 residues. The CDR3 sequence: CASSTNRDFSYEQYF. CDR3 DNA sequence: TGTGCCAGTAGTACAAACAGGGATTTCTCCTACGAGCAGTACTTC.